The 15 T cell receptor beta chains below come from one sample, sequenced in a study of T cells in Graves' hyperthyroidism and ophthalmopathy. Using RNA transcripts as the source, TCR beta CDR3 regions were amplified. Carried out on the TCR CDR3, a first-round RT-PCR used the HTBI primer set. From the multiplex PCR reads, TCRdb called clonotypes with MiXCR, one entry per CDR3 protein. The sample holds a few hundred thousand distinct CDR3 sequences, 46% seen once. Sequenced material: peripheral blood or thyroid tissue (not recorded which). The receptor set was obtained from an adult woman with Graves' disease, either hyperthyroidism or ophthalmopathy (not recorded which).

This chain uses TRBV10-3 with TRBJ2-2; D gene uncertain. Trimming took 4 bases from V and 0 from J, leaving 3 bases between them. Germline CDR1 ENHRY, CDR2 SYGVKD. This CDR3 has 13 amino acids. DNA of the CDR3: TGTGCCATCAGTGTCCCGAACACCGGGGAGCTGTTTTTT. The encoded protein is CAISVPNTGELFF.

The rearrangement joins TRBV7-9 to TRBJ2-2; no firm D call. Germline CDR1 SEHNR, CDR2 FQNEAQ (reference sequence). The CDR3 covers 13 residues. V was clipped by 5 bases and J by 6 bases, with 10 bases between them. The CDR3 is CASSTTFAGELFF. The CDR3 nucleotides are TGTGCCAGCAGCACTACATTTGCCGGGGAGCTGTTTTTT. The variable domain in full, completed from reference TRBV7-9 and TRBJ2-2, reads DTGVSQNPRHKITKRGQNVTFRCDPISEHNRLYWYRQTLGQGPEFLTYFQNEAQLEKSRLLSDRFSAERPKGSFSTLEIQRTEQGDSAMYLCASSTTFAGELFFGEGSRLTVL.

This clonotype was seen at least ten times. This chain connects TRBV4-2 to TRBJ1-2; no clear D gene. The germline V gene has CDR1 LGHNA and CDR2 YNFKEQ. The CDR3 runs to 13 residues. V was pared by 0 bases and J by 10 bases, with 12 bases between. As DNA, the CDR3 is TGTGCCAGCAGCCAAGATTCCGCAAGGGCCTACACCTTC. This gives the protein CASSQDSARAYTF.

The table lists this clonotype with many counts. The chain recombines TRBV7-2 with TRBJ2-6; no reliable D call. The CDR3 length is 14 residues. V was pared by 0 bases and J by 1 base, with 1 base between. Germline CDR1 SGHTA, CDR2 FQGNSA. CDR3 DNA sequence: TGTGCCAGCAGCTTAGCGTCTGGGGCCAACGTCCTGACTTTC. Translation: CASSLASGANVLTF.

This chain uses TRBV5-1 with TRBJ1-4; 7 positions match TRBD1. The germline V gene encodes CDR1 SGHRS and CDR2 YFSETQ. The CDR3 covers 12 residues. Trimming cost V 7 bases and J 6 bases; bases outside gene matches: 3. The DNA for the CDR3 is TGCGCCAGCCGGGACAGCTATGAAAAACTGTTTTTT. Its protein product is CASRDSYEKLFF.

V is TRBV5-4 and J is TRBJ2-2, with 7 bases matching TRBD1. Germline V gene lookup returns CDR1 SGHNT and CDR2 YYREEE (reference sequence). The CDR3 sequence is 15 residues long. Trimming removed 4 bases from V and 4 bases from J; junction bases left unmatched: 7. The CDR3 DNA reads as TGTGCCAGCAGCCGACCAGGGGGTGGCACCGGGGAGCTGTTTTTT. This gives the protein CASSRPGGGTGELFF. Full variable domain (outside the CDR3, taken from reference TRBV5-4 and TRBJ2-2): ETGVTQSPTHLIKTRGQQVTLRCSSQSGHNTVSWYQQALGQGPQFIFQYYREEENGRGNFPPRFSGLQFPNYSSELNVNALELDDSALYLCASSRPGGGTGELFFGEGSRLTVL.

This chain links TRBV5-1 with TRBJ2-7; perhaps TRBD2 as D (5 bases). The CDR3 extends over 15 amino acids. CDR1 SGHRS and CDR2 YFSETQ come from the germline V gene. Trimming removed 0 bases from V and 7 bases from J, with 17 bases in between. The CDR3 DNA reads TGCGCCAGCAGCTTGGCCCTTGACGGAGGAATGGAGCAGTACTTC. It translates to CASSLALDGGMEQYF.

The rearrangement joins TRBV24-1 to TRBJ1-2; D not certain. This CDR3 region has 15 residues. Per germline, CDR1 KGHDR and CDR2 SFDVKD. The V end was cut by 4 bases, the J end by 8 bases, with 19 bases between. The CDR3 protein is CATSDPNGRRAGYTF. The CDR3 DNA sequence: TGTGCCACCAGTGACCCGAATGGCAGGAGGGCAGGCTACACCTTC.

The sample holds many counts of this clonotype. The V and J genes are TRBV24-1 and TRBJ1-2; no clear D gene. This CDR3 is built from 12 residues. V dropped 2 bases and J dropped 4 bases, with 4 bases sitting between them. Germline CDR1 and CDR2: KGHDR and SFDVKD. This CDR3 is CATSDSRYGYTF. CDR3 nucleotide sequence: TGTGCCACCAGTGATTCTCGCTATGGCTACACCTTC.

In this sample, this clonotype turned up a few times. The CDR3: CSVMTGWGTGELFF. For the CDR3, the DNA is TGCAGCGTGATGACAGGGTGGGGCACCGGGGAGCTGTTTTTT. The chain uses TRBV29-1 and TRBJ2-2, with 7 bases matching TRBD1. Germline-derived CDR1 and CDR2 are SQVTM and ANQGSEA. This CDR3 has 14 amino acids. J lost 4 bases, V lost 6 bases, and 8 bases had no gene match.

The sample holds a few counts of this clonotype. The chain employs TRBV29-1 and TRBJ1-2; 8 positions match TRBD1. CDR1 and CDR2 from the germline V gene are SQVTM and ANQGSEA. The CDR3 runs to 11 residues. After removal of 5 bases from V and 8 bases from J, the junction contained 4 bases not matched to a gene. CDR3 region: CSVPSGGGYTF. The CDR3 bases are TGCAGCGTTCCTTCAGGGGGCGGCTACACCTTC.

J is TRBJ2-7 and V is TRBV10-3; TRBD2 is a possible D gene (6 bases). Per the germline V gene, CDR1 is ENHRY and CDR2 is SYGVKD. The germline V and J ends were trimmed by 11 bases and 2 bases, with 10 bases remaining between them. This CDR3 spans 11 amino acids. CDR3: CAVSGAYEQYF. As DNA, the CDR3 is TGTGCCGTCTCGGGGGCCTACGAGCAGTACTTC.

The sample holds many counts of this clonotype. The gene calls are TRBV25-1 and TRBJ2-5; the D is unclear. The CDR3 is made up of 9 amino acids. Germline CDR1 reads MGHDK; CDR2 reads SYGVNS. Trimming removed 8 bases at V and 7 bases at J, with 5 bases between. DNA of the CDR3: TGTGCCAGCCGGCTGACCCAGTACTTC. It yields the protein CASRLTQYF. The variable domain in full, completed from reference TRBV25-1 and TRBJ2-5, reads EADIYQTPRYLVIGTGKKITLECSQTMGHDKMYWYQQDPGMELHLIHYSYGVNSTEKGDLSSESTVSRIRTEHFPLTLESARPSHTSQYLCASRLTQYFGPGTRLLVL.

This clonotype was recorded at least ten times. The chain uses TRBV7-2 and TRBJ2-7, with TRBD1 identical over 7 bases. This CDR3 has 14 residues. Germline V lookup: CDR1 SGHTA, CDR2 FQGNSA. Germline trimming cut 2 bases from V and 4 bases from J; bases unmatched to any gene: 5. The CDR3 spells CASSLLQGPYEQYF. The CDR3 region has the DNA TGTGCCAGCAGCTTACTACAGGGGCCGTACGAGCAGTACTTC.

The chain links TRBV5-4 to TRBJ2-5, with 8 bases matching TRBD2. With V trimmed by 7 bases and J by 2 bases, 13 bases remained unmatched. CDR3 length: 16 residues. Germline V CDR1 and CDR2: SGHNT, YYREEE (reference sequence). CDR3 coding DNA: TGTGCCAGCTCACCGTCCTCCGGGACTAGGCAAGAGACCCAGTACTTC. As protein: CASSPSSGTRQETQYF.